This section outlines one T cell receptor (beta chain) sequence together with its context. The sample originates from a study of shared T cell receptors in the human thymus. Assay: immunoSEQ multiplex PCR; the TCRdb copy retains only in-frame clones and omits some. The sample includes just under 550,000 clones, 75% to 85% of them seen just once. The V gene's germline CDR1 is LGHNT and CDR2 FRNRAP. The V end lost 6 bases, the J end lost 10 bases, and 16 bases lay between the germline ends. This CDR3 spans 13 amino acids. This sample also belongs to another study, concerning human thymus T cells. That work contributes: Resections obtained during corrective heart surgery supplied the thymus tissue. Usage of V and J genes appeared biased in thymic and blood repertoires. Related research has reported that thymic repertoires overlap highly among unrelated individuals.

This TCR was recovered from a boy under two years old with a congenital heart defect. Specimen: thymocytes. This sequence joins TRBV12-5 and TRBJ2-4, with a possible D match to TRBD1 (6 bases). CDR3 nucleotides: TGTGCTAGTGGCCGTGACAGGACGTCAATTCAGTACTTC. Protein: CASGRDRTSIQYF.